Each of the 17 T cell receptor beta chains below was sequenced from the same sample in a study of cytotoxic CD8 clonotypes in ibrutinib-treated CLL. Clones were read by immunoSEQ multiplex PCR, and TCRdb kept only the in-frame ones, dropping some. The profile covers around 40,000 clones, with under 80% appearing a single time and around 10% taken by the ten largest. This specimen consisted of PBMCs, obtained at disease progression, from a patient treated with ibrutinib. The receptors come from a human donor with chronic lymphocytic leukemia.

This clone showed up just a few times. This sequence joins TRBV25-1 and TRBJ2-1; 9 bases are a match to TRBD1. V shed 2 bases, J shed 7 bases, and the junction held 6 bases outside the gene matches. The germline V gene has CDR1 MGHDK and CDR2 SYGVNS. The CDR3 spans 15 residues. This chain's CDR3 is CASSERDRVRNEQFF. CDR3 nucleotides: TGTGCCAGCAGTGAACGGGACAGGGTGAGGAATGAGCAGTTCTTC.

The chain joins TRBV6-5 to TRBJ2-3; either TRBD1 or TRBD2 may fit D (5 bases each). The CDR3 contains 15 residues. The V gene lost 7 bases and the J gene lost 4 bases, with 18 bases spanning the gap. Germline-derived CDR1 and CDR2 are MNHEY and SVGAGI. The CDR3 loop reads CASNRDGMGADTQYF. CDR3 in DNA: TGTGCCAGCAACAGAGACGGCATGGGGGCAGATACGCAGTATTTT.

This rearrangement joins TRBV19 to TRBJ1-2; D not resolved. Germline V gene sequence: CDR1 LNHDA, CDR2 SQIVND (reference sequence). Deletions cut 5 bases from V and 7 bases from J, with 5 bases between. This CDR3 contains 10 residues. The CDR3 nucleotides read TGTGCCAGTAGTCGCGGTGGCTACACCTTC. Protein sequence: CASSRGGYTF.

V usage is TRBV29-1 and J usage is TRBJ1-1; 7 bases are a match to TRBD1. The germline V gene has CDR1 SQVTM and CDR2 ANQGSEA. The V segment lost 5 bases and the J segment 0 bases; nucleotides outside the gene matches: 3. This CDR3 region has 13 residues. The CDR3 coding sequence is TGCAGCGTTAACAGGGGTTTGAACACTGAAGCTTTCTTT. Translating it yields CSVNRGLNTEAFF. Filled out from reference TRBV29-1 and TRBJ1-1, the complete variable domain reads SAVISQKPSRDICQRGTSLTIQCQVDSQVTMMFWYRQQPGQSLTLIATANQGSEATYESGFVIDKFPISRPNLTFSTLTVSNMSPEDSSIYLCSVNRGLNTEAFFGQGTRLTVV.

The chain uses TRBV7-9 and TRBJ1-2; D not certain. In germline, CDR1 is SEHNR, CDR2 FQNEAQ (reference sequence). V lost 5 bases, J lost 7 bases, and 11 bases lay in between. The CDR3 consists of 12 residues. CDR3 region: CASSALGGGYTF. DNA of the CDR3: TGTGCCAGCAGCGCCCTCGGTGGTGGCTACACCTTC.

The genes are TRBV21-1 and TRBJ2-7; the table assigns TRBD2, which was not confirmed against the DNA. TRBV21-1 is flagged as a pseudogene. The CDR3 contains 16 residues. CDR3: CASSQGKYGGMDEQYF. In DNA form, the CDR3 reads TGTGCCAGCAGCCAAGGAAAGTATGGGGGGATGGACGAGCAGTACTTC.

The J gene is TRBJ2-1, the V gene TRBV7-9, with TRBD1 as a possible D gene (6 bases). The CDR3 consists of 14 residues. The germline V gene has CDR1 SEHNR and CDR2 FQNEAQ (reference sequence). Trimming pared 3 bases from V and 4 bases from J, leaving 10 bases between. The CDR3 nucleotides read TGTGCCAGCAGCTTCTCCCAGGGGTACAATGAGCAGTTCTTC. This codes for CASSFSQGYNEQFF.

The genes are TRBV7-8 and TRBJ2-5; D tentatively fits TRBD1 or TRBD2 (6 bases each). Germline lookup yields CDR1 SGHVS and CDR2 FQNEAQ. V gave up 6 bases and J gave up 7 bases, with 21 bases separating them. This CDR3 has 15 residues. The CDR3 DNA follows: TGTGCCAGCAGTCTTTCTGGGGGGCTCGTTGGGACCCAGTACTTC. Translating gives CASSLSGGLVGTQYF.

This chain connects TRBV6-5 to TRBJ2-7, with unresolved D. Per germline, CDR1 MNHEY and CDR2 SVGAGI. The CDR3 is 16 residues long. Trimming shortened V by 4 bases and J by 6 bases, and 22 bases separated the two germline ends. The CDR3 nucleotides are TGTGCCAGCAGTTCCGGCCGGTCCAGCCTACATCTCGAGCAGTACTTC. It specifies CASSSGRSSLHLEQYF.

CDR3 in DNA: TGTGCCAGCAGACCACCGTTAGCGGGAGTGGGAGATACGCAGTATTTT. This codes for CASRPPLAGVGDTQYF. The V call is TRBV5-4, the J call TRBJ2-3; 9 bases agree with TRBD2. J was trimmed by 5 bases and V by 5 bases; bases with no gene match: 12. This CDR3 comprises 16 residues. Germline CDR1 is SGHNT and CDR2 is YYREEE (reference sequence).

The gene calls are TRBV5-1 and TRBJ2-5; D is perhaps TRBD2 (5 bases). V was shortened by 4 bases and J by 5 bases, with 18 bases between the two germline ends. The CDR3 runs 15 residues. Germline loops: CDR1 SGHRS, CDR2 YFSETQ. The CDR3 DNA is TGCGCCAGCAGCAGCCGCGGGCTCCTAGGGGAGACCCAGTACTTC. Amino acids: CASSSRGLLGETQYF.

The J gene is TRBJ2-5, the V gene TRBV7-6; D tentatively reads TRBD1 or TRBD2 (6 bases each). Per germline, CDR1 SGHVS and CDR2 FNYEAQ. Trimming left V 5 bases short and J 5 bases short, with 15 bases between. The CDR3 consists of 14 residues. CDR3 in DNA: TGTGCCAGCAGCGGAGGAGGGGGGCGGGAGACCCAGTACTTC. Amino acids: CASSGGGGRETQYF.

The genes are TRBV18 and TRBJ2-7; 9 bases match TRBD2. Germline values: CDR1 KGHSH, CDR2 LQKENI. CDR3 length equals 15 residues. V gave up 0 bases and J gave up 6 bases; unmatched junction bases: 6. DNA for the CDR3: TGTGCCAGCTCACCACCGGTAGCGGGAGATCGCGAGCAGTACTTC. Translated: CASSPPVAGDREQYF.

This chain uses TRBV7-9 with TRBJ1-4; TRBD1 agrees at 9 bases. Germline CDR1 and CDR2: SEHNR and FQNEAQ (reference sequence). The J segment lost 7 bases and the V segment lost 4 bases, leaving 7 bases of the junction unmatched. CDR3 length: 15 residues. This chain's CDR3 is CASSSPGQGLEKLFF. CDR3 in DNA: TGTGCCAGCAGCTCCCCGGGACAGGGCCTTGAAAAACTGTTTTTT.

V and J are TRBV19 and TRBJ2-3, with 16 bases lining up with TRBD2. V gave up 4 bases and J gave up 7 bases; unmatched junction bases: 5. The germline V gene has CDR1 LNHDA and CDR2 SQIVND (reference sequence). This CDR3 is 16 amino acids long. The CDR3, as DNA: TGTGCCAGTAGTAAGGGACTAGCGGGAGGGCTTTATACGCAGTATTTT. It is translated as CASSKGLAGGLYTQYF.

This clone was seen a few times. The chain uses TRBV5-6 and TRBJ2-3; 8 bases are shared with TRBD2. The CDR3 length is 15 residues. Germline V gene data show CDR1 as SGHDT and CDR2 as YYEEEE. J gave up 7 bases and V 4 bases, and 11 bases lay outside the gene matches. Here the CDR3 reads CASSVGLAKANTQYF. The CDR3, as DNA: TGTGCCAGCAGCGTCGGACTAGCCAAGGCAAATACGCAGTATTTT.

The V call is TRBV19, the J call TRBJ1-6; 7 nucleotides match TRBD1. The CDR3 length is 15 residues. Germline CDR1 LNHDA, CDR2 SQIVND (reference sequence). The ends lost 3 bases at V and 6 bases at J; junction bases unmatched: 5. The CDR3 loop reads CASSIPGTVNSPLHF. CDR3 in DNA: TGTGCCAGTAGTATTCCCGGGACAGTTAATTCACCCCTCCACTTT. Using reference TRBV19 and TRBJ1-6 for the parts outside the CDR3, the full variable domain is DGGITQSPKYLFRKEGQNVTLSCEQNLNHDAMYWYRQDPGQGLRLIYYSQIVNDFQKGDIAEGYSVSREKKESFPLTVTSAQKNPTAFYLCASSIPGTVNSPLHFGNGTRLTVT.